A single sample gave rise to the 27 T cell receptor beta chains below, sequenced in a study of blood T cell repertoires in COVID-19. The table came from immunoSEQ multiplex PCR; TCRdb's copy has only in-frame clones and leaves some out. The table includes tens of thousands of clones, around 76% detected once. Sequencing input: peripheral blood. The receptors stem from an elderly woman with acute or convalescent COVID-19.

The rearrangement links TRBV19 to TRBJ1-3; tentative D call: TRBD1 (5 bases). CDR3 length: 15 residues. Germline loops: CDR1 LNHDA, CDR2 SQIVND (reference sequence). Trimming took 5 bases from V and 0 from J, leaving 11 bases between them. The CDR3 protein is CASSATGSSGNTIYF. CDR3 coding DNA: TGTGCCAGTAGTGCCACAGGAAGCTCTGGAAACACCATATATTTT.

The V gene is TRBV4-2, the J gene TRBJ1-1; 9 nucleotides match TRBD1. In germline, CDR1 is LGHNA, CDR2 YNFKEQ. The CDR3 runs to 16 residues. Germline trimming cut 2 bases from V and 4 bases from J; bases unmatched to any gene: 8. CDR3 DNA: TGTGCCAGCAGCCAAACAGGGGGCCAGACGGGCACTGAAGCTTTCTTT. It specifies CASSQTGGQTGTEAFF.

This chain links TRBV3-1 (or the pseudogene TRBV3-2) with TRBJ1-3, with TRBD1 matching over 9 bases. CDR1 and CDR2 from the germline V gene are LGHDT and YNNKEL (reference sequence). V lost 7 bases and J lost 6; bases outside the gene matches: 10. The CDR3 covers 15 residues. The CDR3 loop is CASTRDRVGENTIYF. DNA of the CDR3: TGTGCCAGCACCCGGGACAGGGTAGGGGAAAACACCATATATTTT.

This clone was counted once. V is TRBV24-1 and J is TRBJ2-3; D remains unclear. CDR1 and CDR2 from the germline V gene are KGHDR and SFDVKD. This CDR3 is 16 amino acids long. V dropped 2 bases and J dropped 3 bases, with 14 bases sitting between them. The CDR3 protein is CATSDSQQHLTDTQYF. The CDR3 region has the DNA TGTGCCACCAGTGATTCCCAACAGCATCTAACAGATACGCAGTATTTT.

V and J are TRBV28 and TRBJ2-3; D uncertain. This CDR3 spans 15 amino acids. Looked up from germline, CDR1 is MDHEN and CDR2 is SYDVKM. The V gene lost 5 bases and the J gene lost 2 bases, with 14 bases spanning the gap. The CDR3 is CASSLLDPFTDTQYF. The DNA for the CDR3 is TGTGCCAGCAGTCTCCTAGACCCGTTCACAGATACGCAGTATTTT.

This chain links TRBV6-1 with TRBJ1-1; TRBD1 might be the D (5 bases). The CDR3 has 14 residues. Germline loops: CDR1 MNHNS, CDR2 SASEGT. The V gene lost 2 bases and the J gene lost 6 bases, with 13 bases spanning the gap. The CDR3 region is CASSERGIQAEAFF. The DNA of the CDR3 is TGTGCCAGCAGTGAACGGGGGATACAGGCTGAAGCTTTCTTT.

This rearrangement joins TRBV2 to TRBJ2-7, with 8 bases aligning to TRBD2. The V gene end was trimmed by 0 bases and the J gene end by 9 bases; junction bases not matched to a gene: 25. The CDR3 extends over 20 amino acids. Per germline, CDR1 SNHLY and CDR2 FYNNEI. The CDR3 loop is CASSEALTSGLAGVRGLQYF. The CDR3, as DNA: TGTGCCAGCAGTGAAGCGCTTACATCCGGGCTAGCGGGCGTTCGGGGGCTGCAGTACTTC.

This chain uses TRBV28 with TRBJ1-1, with D perhaps TRBD1 (6 bases). From germline, CDR1 is MDHEN and CDR2 SYDVKM. The CDR3 sequence is 15 residues long. Trimming removed 4 bases from V and 4 bases from J, with 16 bases in between. The CDR3 DNA reads TGTGCCAGCAGTTCGATAGGGGGGGGGATCACTGAAGCTTTCTTT. Residues: CASSSIGGGITEAFF.

This clone was detected only once. This rearrangement joins TRBV27 to TRBJ2-1, with D unclear. CDR3 size: 12 residues. Germline CDR1 MNHEY, CDR2 SMNVEV (reference sequence). V shed 5 bases and J shed 10 bases, with 12 bases lying between them. In nucleotides, the CDR3 is TGTGCCAGCAGTACTCAACACGGGGAGCAGTTCTTC. Protein: CASSTQHGEQFF.

V gene TRBV5-1 combines with J gene TRBJ1-5, with D unclear. This CDR3 region has 13 residues. V lost 4 bases to trimming and J lost 0 bases, with 5 bases between them. CDR1 SGHRS and CDR2 YFSETQ come from the germline V gene. Here the CDR3 DNA reads TGCGCCAGCAGCCTTATTAGCAATCAGCCCCAGCATTTT. Translation: CASSLISNQPQHF. The whole variable domain, remainder taken from reference TRBV5-1 and TRBJ1-5, is KAGVTQTPRYLIKTRGQQVTLSCSPISGHRSVSWYQQTPGQGLQFLFEYFSETQRNKGNFPGRFSGRQFSNSRSEMNVSTLELGDSALYLCASSLISNQPQHFGDGTRLSIL.

The chain combines TRBV28 with TRBJ1-1; D is perhaps TRBD1 (5 bases). With 5 bases removed from V and 0 bases from J, the gap between germline ends came to 16 bases. In germline, CDR1 is MDHEN, CDR2 SYDVKM. The CDR3 is made up of 16 amino acids. This chain's CDR3 is CASSPRQLTMNTEAFF. Written as DNA, the CDR3 is TGTGCCAGCAGTCCCCGACAGTTAACTATGAACACTGAAGCTTTCTTT.

The chain employs TRBV6-5 and TRBJ1-4, with TRBD1 identical over 9 bases. V lost 6 bases to trimming and J lost 6 bases; unmatched junction nucleotides: 8. The CDR3 runs 15 residues. In germline, CDR1 is MNHEY, CDR2 SVGAGI. DNA for the CDR3: TGTGCCAGCAGGCCACCGGGACAGGGTTATGAAAAACTGTTTTTT. Its protein is CASRPPGQGYEKLFF.

The chain joins TRBV3-1 (or the pseudogene TRBV3-2) to TRBJ2-1, with D unresolved. Per germline, CDR1 LGHDT and CDR2 YNNKEL (reference sequence). This CDR3 comprises 13 residues. Between the trimmed V and J ends, which lost 4 bases and 9 bases, there was a span of 13 bases. The CDR3 here is CASSPLEFGEQFF. DNA for the CDR3: TGTGCCAGCAGCCCCCTAGAGTTTGGTGAGCAGTTCTTC.

CDR3 residues: CASSPPSSHYEQYF. The CDR3, as DNA: TGTGCCAGCAGCCCCCCTAGCAGTCACTACGAGCAGTACTTC. The chain combines TRBV11-1 with TRBJ2-7, with D possibly matching TRBD2 (5 bases). V was clipped by 5 bases and J by 3 bases, with 14 bases between them. The CDR3 length is 14 residues. Germline CDR1 reads SGHAT; CDR2 reads FQDESV (reference sequence). The full variable domain, with the rest looked up from reference TRBV11-1 and TRBJ2-7, is EAEVAQSPRYKITEKSQAVAFWCDPISGHATLYWYRQILGQGPELLVQFQDESVVDDSQLPKDRFSAERLKGVDSTLKIQPAELGDSAMYLCASSPPSSHYEQYFGPGTRLTVT.

The CDR3: CASSQDLSNTEAFF. The CDR3, as DNA: TGCGCCAGCAGCCAAGACCTGAGTAACACTGAAGCTTTCTTT. This chain connects TRBV4-3 to TRBJ1-1, with D hard to call. V dropped 0 bases and J dropped 2 bases, with 7 bases sitting between them. The length of the CDR3 is 14 residues. Germline CDR1 and CDR2: LGHNA and YSLEER.

The genes are TRBV5-5 and TRBJ2-5, with D unresolved. Germline V lookup: CDR1 SGHKS, CDR2 YYEKEE (reference sequence). Trimming shortened V by 1 base and J by 2 bases, and 3 bases separated the two germline ends. The CDR3 is 12 amino acids. DNA for the CDR3: TGTGCCAGCAGCTTGCAGCAAGAGACCCAGTACTTC. The encoded protein is CASSLQQETQYF.

The CDR3 sequence is CASSLQGLGTAEQFF. The CDR3 region has the DNA TGCGCCAGCAGCCTACAGGGTCTCGGAACCGCTGAGCAGTTCTTC. J is TRBJ2-1 and V is TRBV4-3, with a weak D call TRBD1 (6 bases). Germline CDR1 reads LGHNA; CDR2 reads YSLEER. The CDR3 runs to 15 residues. V lost 4 bases, J lost 9 bases, and 19 bases lay in between.

In its sample, this clone was seen a few times. This rearrangement joins TRBV9 to TRBJ2-7, with D possibly being TRBD1 (5 bases). CDR3 length: 14 residues. The germline V gene encodes CDR1 SGDLS and CDR2 YYNGEE. V lost 0 bases to trimming and J lost 7 bases, with 14 bases between them. As DNA, the CDR3 is TGTGCCAGCAGCGTAGCAGGGTCTACAAGGGAGCAGTACTTC. Translating gives CASSVAGSTREQYF.

The chain is built from TRBV7-3 and TRBJ2-5, with D possibly being TRBD2 (6 bases). The ends were cut back, 7 bases at V and 2 bases at J, with 14 bases in the middle. Germline lookup yields CDR1 SGHTA and CDR2 FQGTGA. The CDR3 consists of 14 residues. For the CDR3, the DNA is TGTGCCAGCACCCTAATAGCGGTGCAAGAGACCCAGTACTTC. It is translated as CASTLIAVQETQYF.

J is TRBJ2-1 and V is TRBV3-1 (or the pseudogene TRBV3-2); 7 bases line up with TRBD2. The CDR3 extends over 16 amino acids. V lost 2 bases to trimming and J lost 4 bases; unmatched junction nucleotides: 8. Germline V gene lookup returns CDR1 LGHDT and CDR2 YNNKEL (reference sequence). CDR3 DNA: TGTGCCAGCAGCCAATTATGGCTAGCGGATTACAATGAGCAGTTCTTC. Translating it yields CASSQLWLADYNEQFF.

The genes are TRBV10-3 and TRBJ2-1, with D possibly TRBD2 on 5 matching bases. The CDR3 loop spans 14 amino acids. V was cut by 0 bases and J by 5 bases, with 8 bases left in between. In germline, CDR1 is ENHRY, CDR2 SYGVKD. CDR3 nucleotide sequence: TGTGCCATCAGTGAGTCAGGGAGCGACAATGAGCAGTTCTTC. It specifies CAISESGSDNEQFF.

V and J are TRBV5-1 and TRBJ2-7; TRBD1 is a possible D gene (5 bases). Germline CDR1 is SGHRS and CDR2 is YFSETQ. The CDR3 has 14 amino acids. Trimming took 0 bases from V and 6 from J, leaving 13 bases between them. As DNA, the CDR3 is TGCGCCAGCAGCTTGGGCCAGGGTCTGATCGAGCAGTACTTC. As protein: CASSLGQGLIEQYF.

This clone was observed once. The chain links TRBV5-1 to TRBJ2-7; 9 nucleotides line up with TRBD2. After removal of 3 bases from V and 7 bases from J, the junction contained 11 bases not matched to a gene. Germline V gene data show CDR1 as SGHRS and CDR2 as YFSETQ. The CDR3 length is 15 residues. CDR3 sequence: CASSSLAGAQGEQYF. Here the CDR3 DNA reads TGCGCCAGCAGCTCCTTAGCGGGAGCCCAGGGAGAGCAGTACTTC.

In its sample, this clone was seen a few times. This rearrangement joins TRBV19 to TRBJ1-5; possible D gene TRBD1, 6 bases. V shed 3 bases and J shed 3 bases, with 9 bases lying between them. This CDR3 spans 14 amino acids. Looked up from germline, CDR1 is LNHDA and CDR2 is SQIVND (reference sequence). The CDR3 sequence: CASSIQGPNQPQHF. The CDR3 nucleotides are TGTGCCAGTAGTATCCAGGGGCCCAATCAGCCCCAGCATTTT.

This chain uses TRBV5-1 with TRBJ2-1; 8 nucleotides line up with TRBD2. The CDR3 covers 17 residues. CDR1 and CDR2 from the germline V gene are SGHRS and YFSETQ. Trimming cost V 1 base and J 0 bases; bases outside gene matches: 6. CDR3 sequence: CASSLLAGGSSYNEQFF. The CDR3 DNA reads TGCGCCAGCAGCTTGCTAGCGGGTGGGAGCTCCTACAATGAGCAGTTCTTC.

The rearrangement joins TRBV5-1 to TRBJ2-7, with 10 bases that match TRBD2. V was clipped by 0 bases and J by 3 bases; unmatched bases: 3. The CDR3 loop spans 15 amino acids. Germline CDR1 and CDR2: SGHRS and YFSETQ. This chain's CDR3 is CASSLGVAGGYEQYF. CDR3 nucleotides: TGCGCCAGCAGCTTGGGGGTAGCGGGAGGCTACGAGCAGTACTTC.

The chain combines TRBV7-2 with TRBJ1-2, with TRBD1 matching over 8 bases. The CDR3 spans 13 residues. V dropped 5 bases and J dropped 6; count of bases not matched to a gene: 5. Germline V lookup: CDR1 SGHTA, CDR2 FQGNSA. This CDR3 is CASSLQGGDGYTF. The CDR3 coding sequence is TGTGCCAGCAGCCTACAGGGGGGCGATGGCTACACCTTC.